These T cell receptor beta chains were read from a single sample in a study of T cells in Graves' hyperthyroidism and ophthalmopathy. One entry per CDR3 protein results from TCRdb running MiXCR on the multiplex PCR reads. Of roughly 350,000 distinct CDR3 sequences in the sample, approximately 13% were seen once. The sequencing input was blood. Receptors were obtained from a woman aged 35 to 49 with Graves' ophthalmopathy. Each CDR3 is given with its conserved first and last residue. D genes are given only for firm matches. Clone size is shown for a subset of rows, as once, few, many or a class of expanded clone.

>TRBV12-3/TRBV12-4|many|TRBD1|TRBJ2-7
TGTGCCAGCAGTTCCCGGACAGGGGGCGCTTACGAGCAGTACTTC
CASSSRTGGAYEQYF
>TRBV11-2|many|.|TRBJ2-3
TGTGCCAGCAGTCTAGGGCCCGGGGGTGATACGCAGTATTTT
CASSLGPGGDTQYF
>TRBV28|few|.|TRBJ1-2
TGTGCCAGCAGTTCACTTAAGAGGGGCTATGGCTACACCTTC
CASSSLKRGYGYTF
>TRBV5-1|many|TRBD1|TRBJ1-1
TGCGCCAGCAGCTCCCGGACAGGGGGACAGGACACTGAAGCTTTCTTT
CASSSRTGGQDTEAFF
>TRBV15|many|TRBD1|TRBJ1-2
TGTGCCACCAGCAGAGATCTGCCAGGGGGCGAGTTCTATGGCTACACCTTC
CATSRDLPGGEFYGYTF
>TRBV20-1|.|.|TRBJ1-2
TGCAGTGCTAGCGGAACTAACTATGGCTACACCTTC
CSASGTNYGYTF
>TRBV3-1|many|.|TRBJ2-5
TGTGCCAGCAGCCACGACACCCAATTCCAAGAGACCCAGTACTTC
CASSHDTQFQETQYF
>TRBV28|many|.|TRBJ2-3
TGTGCCAGCAGTTTAGTTGGGGGAGATACGCAGTATTTT
CASSLVGGDTQYF
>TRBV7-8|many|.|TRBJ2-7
TGTGCCAGCAGCACCTCCCTGGGGGGCGAGCAGTACTTC
CASSTSLGGEQYF
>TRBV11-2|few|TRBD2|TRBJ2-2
TGTGCCAGCAGCCCCAGCGGGAGTAGGGCCGGGGAGCTGTTTTTT
CASSPSGSRAGELFF
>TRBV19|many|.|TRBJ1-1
TGTGCCAGTAAGGAATCACCCCACACTGAAGCTTTCTTT
CASKESPHTEAFF
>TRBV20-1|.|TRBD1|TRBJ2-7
TGCAGTGCTTCCGGGACAGGCCAGTACGAGCAGTACTTC
CSASGTGQYEQYF
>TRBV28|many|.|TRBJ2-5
TGTGCCAGCAGTGAACAGTATACCCAAGAGACCCAGTACTTC
CASSEQYTQETQYF
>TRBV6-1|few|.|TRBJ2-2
TGTGCCAGCAGCCGACAGGTTCCCGGGGAGCTGTTTTTT
CASSRQVPGELFF
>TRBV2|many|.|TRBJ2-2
TGTGCCAGCAGTACAGAAACAACCGGGGAGCTGTTTTTT
CASSTETTGELFF
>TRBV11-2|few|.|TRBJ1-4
TGTGCCAGCAGCTTAGATAGGGGGGCAGTAGTACTGTTTTTT
CASSLDRGAVVLFF
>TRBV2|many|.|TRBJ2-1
TGTGCCAGCAGTGAAGGGCAGAGCTCCTACAATGAGCAGTTCTTC
CASSEGQSSYNEQFF
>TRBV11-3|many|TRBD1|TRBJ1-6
TGTGCCAGCAGCCTGAGGACAGGGTCGAATTCACCCCTCCACTTT
CASSLRTGSNSPLHF
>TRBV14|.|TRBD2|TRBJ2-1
TGTGCCAGCAGCCAAGCCGTTAGCGGGGTTAGGAATGAGCAGTTCTTC
CASSQAVSGVRNEQFF
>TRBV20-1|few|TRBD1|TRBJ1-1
TGCAGTGCGAAACGTACAGGGGGCGGAACTGAAGCTTTCTTT
CSAKRTGGGTEAFF
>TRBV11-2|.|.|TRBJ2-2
TGTGCCAGCAGCTTCGGTGAGCGAGCCGGGGAGCTGTTTTTT
CASSFGERAGELFF
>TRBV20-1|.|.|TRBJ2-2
TGCAGTGCTAGGCCAACTAGTTATACCGGGGAGCTGTTTTTT
CSARPTSYTGELFF
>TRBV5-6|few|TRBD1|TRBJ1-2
TGTGCCAGCAGCTGGCCGACAGGGGGCGAGACGAGTGATGGCTACACCTTC
CASSWPTGGETSDGYTF
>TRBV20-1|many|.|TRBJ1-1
TGCAGTGCACAGCCGGGGGGACGGGCCACTGAAGCTTTCTTT
CSAQPGGRATEAFF
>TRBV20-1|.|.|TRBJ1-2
TGCAGTGCTAGTACCCTCTGGGTCTATGGCTACACCTTC
CSASTLWVYGYTF
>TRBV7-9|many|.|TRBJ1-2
TGTGCCAGCAGCTTTGTGAACTATGGCTACACCTTC
CASSFVNYGYTF
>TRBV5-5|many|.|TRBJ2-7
TGTGCCAGCAGCTTCGCGGGGCCCTCCTACGAGCAGTACTTC
CASSFAGPSYEQYF
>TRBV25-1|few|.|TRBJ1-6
TGTGCCAGCAGTGAGTCAGGCTCCTATAATTCACCCCTCCACTTT
CASSESGSYNSPLHF
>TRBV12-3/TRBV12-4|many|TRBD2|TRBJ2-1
TGTGCCAGCAGTTTCAGGTCCTGGGGACTAGCGGGAGTTACTGAGCAGTTCTTC
CASSFRSWGLAGVTEQFF
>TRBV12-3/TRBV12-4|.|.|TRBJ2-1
TGTGCCAGCAGTTTTACTGGGGGTTTGAATGAGCAGTTCTTC
CASSFTGGLNEQFF
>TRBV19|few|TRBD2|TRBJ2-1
TGTGCCAGTAGTGCCGGGACTAGCGGGAGAAGTACGGGGTACAATGAGCAGTTCTTC
CASSAGTSGRSTGYNEQFF
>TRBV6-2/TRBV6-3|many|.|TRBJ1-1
TGTGCCAGCAGCTTGGGGCTCACCACTGAAGCTTTCTTT
CASSLGLTTEAFF
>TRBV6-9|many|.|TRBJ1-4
TGTGCCGGCAATGAAAAACTGTTTTTT
CAGNEKLFF
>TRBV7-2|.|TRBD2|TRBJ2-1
TGTGCCAGCAACACTGTAGCGGGGGGGCGCTTGTTCTTC
CASNTVAGGRLFF
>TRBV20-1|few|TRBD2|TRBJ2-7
TGCAGTGCCGGGACTAGCGGGAGCAACGAGCAGTACTTC
CSAGTSGSNEQYF
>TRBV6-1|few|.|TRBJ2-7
TGTGCCAGCCACCGGGACTCCTACGAGCAGTACTTC
CASHRDSYEQYF
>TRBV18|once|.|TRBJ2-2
TGTGCCAGCTCACAGTTGGAGAACACCGGGGAGCTGTTTTTT
CASSQLENTGELFF
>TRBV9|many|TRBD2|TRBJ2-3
TGTGCCAGCAGCAAATTAGCGGGAGGGGGCACAGATACGCAGTATTTT
CASSKLAGGGTDTQYF
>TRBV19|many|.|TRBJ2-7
TGTGCCAGTAGTATGATACTAGGAAACGAGCAGTACTTC
CASSMILGNEQYF
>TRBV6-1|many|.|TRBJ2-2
TGTGCCAGCAATTTTCAGGGGTACACCGGGGAGCTGTTTTTT
CASNFQGYTGELFF
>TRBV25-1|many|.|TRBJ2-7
TGTGCCAGCAGTGAGGGACCATTCAGGGGCTACGAGCAGTACTTC
CASSEGPFRGYEQYF
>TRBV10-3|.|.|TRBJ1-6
TGTGCCATCAAGTGGGATTCTGGATCACCCCTCCACTTT
CAIKWDSGSPLHF
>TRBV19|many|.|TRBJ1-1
TGTGCCAGTACGGGGGGGAATACTGAAGCTTTCTTT
CASTGGNTEAFF
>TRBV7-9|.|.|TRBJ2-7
TGTGCCAGCAGCTTATCGGCGCAGGCCGATTACGAGCAGTACTTC
CASSLSAQADYEQYF
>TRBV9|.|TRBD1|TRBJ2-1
TGTGCCAGCAGCGTAAAGGGAACAGGGGCGGCTGAGCAGTTCTTC
CASSVKGTGAAEQFF
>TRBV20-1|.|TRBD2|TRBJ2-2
TGCAGTGCTTGGAGCGGGAGTGCGAACACCGGGGAGCTGTTTTTT
CSAWSGSANTGELFF
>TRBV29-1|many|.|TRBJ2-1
TGCAGCGTGCCACAGGGCTATGAGCAGTTCTTC
CSVPQGYEQFF
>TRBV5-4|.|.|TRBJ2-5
TGTGCCAGCAGCTTGACGGGCGGGAAATCGTCCGAAGAGACCCAGTACTTC
CASSLTGGKSSEETQYF
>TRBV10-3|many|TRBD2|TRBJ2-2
TGTGCCATCAGAATAGCGGGAGCGAACACCGGGGAGCTGTTTTTT
CAIRIAGANTGELFF
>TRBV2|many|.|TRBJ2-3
TGTGCCAGCAGTGATCTCCGGGCAGGGTTCACAGATACGCAGTATTTT
CASSDLRAGFTDTQYF
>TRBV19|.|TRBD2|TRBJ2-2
TGTGCCAGTAGTACAATAGCGGGAAACACCGGGGAGCTGTTTTTT
CASSTIAGNTGELFF
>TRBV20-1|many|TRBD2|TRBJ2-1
TGCAGTGCCCGGACTCGACTAGCGGGAGAAGGTCGGGTGGAGTTCTTC
CSARTRLAGEGRVEFF
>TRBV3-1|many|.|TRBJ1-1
TGTGCCAGCAGCCAATGGGGCTCGAGTGGCCCGAACACTGAAGCTTTCTTT
CASSQWGSSGPNTEAFF
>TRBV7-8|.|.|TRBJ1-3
TGTGCCAGCAGCGGATCCAGTCGATCTGGAAACACCATATATTTT
CASSGSSRSGNTIYF
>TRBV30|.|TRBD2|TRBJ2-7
TGTGCCTGGAGTAAGTCAAGCGGGAGGGCCAGCTACGAGCAGTACTTC
CAWSKSSGRASYEQYF
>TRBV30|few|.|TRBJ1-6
TGTGCCCTCGGACAAAAGGGGCCCCCACCCCTCCACTTT
CALGQKGPPPLHF
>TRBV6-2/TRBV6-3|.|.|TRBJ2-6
TGTGCCAGCATTCAGGGGAGCTCTGGGGCCAACGTCCTGACTTTC
CASIQGSSGANVLTF
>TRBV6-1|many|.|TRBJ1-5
TGTGCCAGCAGTTATTTCCAAAATAGCAATCAGCCCCAGCATTTT
CASSYFQNSNQPQHF
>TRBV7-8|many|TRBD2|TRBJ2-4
TGTGCCAGCAGCCAAAACAGAGCGGGAGATGGCAAAAACATTCAGTACTTC
CASSQNRAGDGKNIQYF